One and the same sample provided the 14 T cell receptor beta chains below, sequenced in a study of spatial heterogeneity in lung cancer. Study-level findings and limits: Mutation counts in tumors were tracked by counts of expanded intratumoral alpha and beta TCRs.

TCRdb reprocessed the 5' RACE reads via MiXCR and lists one record per CDR3 protein. The table includes roughly 15,000 distinct CDR3 sequences, approximately 4.5% detected once. Indicated time point: sample taken at primary tumor resection. Antigen specificity for these receptors is unknown. The starting material was lung tumor tissue, obtained at surgery. All receptors derive from a female donor with early-stage non-small cell lung cancer.

This clonotype was counted at least ten times. In a library made to pick up alpha chains, this beta chain is a stray read with a size that means little. The chain joins TRBV10-3 to TRBJ1-2; TRBD1 aligns across 11 bases. The V and J ends lost 0 bases and 7 bases, in that order; junction bases with no gene match: 4. This CDR3 is built from 15 residues. Germline V gene lookup returns CDR1 ENHRY and CDR2 SYGVKD. The CDR3 sequence is CAISESGQGGSGYTF. The DNA for the CDR3 is TGTGCCATCAGTGAGTCGGGACAGGGGGGAAGTGGCTACACCTTC.

This clonotype was seen ten or more times. Being off target in a library aimed at alpha chains, this beta chain has a size of little meaning. The gene calls are TRBV28 and TRBJ2-1; D ambiguous. The length of the CDR3 is 15 residues. With 4 bases removed from V and 3 bases from J, the gap between germline ends came to 13 bases. The germline gives CDR1 MDHEN, CDR2 SYDVKM. The CDR3, as DNA: TGTGCCAGCAGTTCCTCCGGCGGTGGCTACAATGAGCAGTTCTTC. It yields the protein CASSSSGGGYNEQFF.

This clonotype has more than one count but fewer than ten. Being off target in a library aimed at alpha chains, this beta chain has a size of little meaning. The chain links TRBV21-1 to TRBJ2-7; the table's D call TRBD1 went unverified against the DNA. TRBV21-1 is a known pseudogene. This CDR3 is 17 amino acids long. The CDR3, as DNA: TGTGCCAGCACGGGCTGGAGGGGACAGGGGGCGTCCTACGAGCAGTACGTC. This encodes CASTGWRGQGASYEQYV.

This clonotype was counted ten times or more. This beta chain is a stray sequence in a library constructed for alpha chains; its clone size is not meaningful. This chain uses TRBV19 with TRBJ2-3; TRBD2 matches at 12 bases. Trimming cost V 5 bases and J 4 bases; bases outside gene matches: 7. Germline loops: CDR1 LNHDA, CDR2 SQIVND (reference sequence). CDR3 length: 16 amino acids. The CDR3 here is CASSPSGGALADTQYF. CDR3 in DNA: TGTGCCAGTAGTCCTAGCGGGGGGGCCCTGGCAGATACGCAGTATTTT.

This clonotype was recorded many times. This beta chain was picked up by a library intended for alpha chains and is off target, so its count carries little meaning. V gene TRBV7-2 combines with J gene TRBJ2-1, with 7 bases lining up with TRBD1. This CDR3 contains 16 residues. Germline CDR1 is SGHTA and CDR2 is FQGNSA. With 3 bases clipped from V and 10 bases from J, the junction kept 15 bases outside the gene matches. CDR3 DNA: TGTGCCAGCAGCTTGGGAATGGACAGGCCCGCCGGGGAGCAGTTCTTC. Protein: CASSLGMDRPAGEQFF.

In its sample, this clonotype was seen many times. Since it is a stray read in a library aimed at alpha chains, this beta chain has a size that is not meaningful. The chain carries TRBV20-1 and TRBJ2-3; 7 bases are shared with TRBD1. CDR1 and CDR2 from the germline V gene are DFQATT and SNEGSKA (reference sequence). V was clipped by 4 bases and J by 2 bases; unmatched bases: 6. CDR3 length: 14 residues. The CDR3 bases are TGCAGTGCTACCGGGACAGTTTTCACAGATACGCAGTATTTT. Translation: CSATGTVFTDTQYF.

This clonotype was recorded at least ten times. The library was prepared for alpha chains; this beta chain is a stray read, so its frequency means little. The chain couples TRBV4-3 to TRBJ2-2; D remains unclear. The V end was cut by 0 bases, the J end by 5 bases, with 4 bases between. There are 13 residues in the CDR3. CDR1 is LGHNA, CDR2 YSLEER, per germline. CDR3 sequence (DNA): TGCGCCAGCAGCCAAGATTTAACCGGGGAGCTGTTTTTT. Protein: CASSQDLTGELFF.

Remarks on this clonotype: The library was prepared for alpha chains; this beta chain is a stray read, so its frequency means little. The chain joins TRBV3-1 to TRBJ1-2; no firm D call. CDR1 is LGHDT and CDR2 is YNNKEL in the germline V gene (reference sequence). The CDR3 covers 13 residues. Trimming pared 1 base from V and 5 bases from J, leaving 8 bases between. CDR3: CASSQGGRYGYTF. CDR3 bases: TGTGCCAGCAGCCAAGGCGGCAGATATGGCTACACCTTC.

This clonotype was recorded many times. In a library made to pick up alpha chains, this beta chain is a stray read with a size that means little. This chain uses TRBV5-3 with TRBJ2-2; 8 nucleotides agree with TRBD1. TRBV5-3 is an ORF, with its function uncertain. The CDR3 is 17 residues long. Trimming cost V 3 bases and J 2 bases; bases outside gene matches: 9. This CDR3 is CARSYRTGRFNTGELFF. The CDR3 region has the DNA TGTGCCAGAAGCTACCGGACAGGGAGATTTAACACCGGGGAGCTGTTTTTT.

This clonotype was counted at least ten times. This beta chain is an unintended read in a library built for alpha chains; its size means little. V gene TRBV7-2 combines with J gene TRBJ2-1; D possibly corresponds to TRBD1 (6 bases). The CDR3 runs to 14 residues. Germline CDR1 and CDR2: SGHTA and FQGNSA. Deletions cut 2 bases from V and 7 bases from J, with 12 bases between. The CDR3: CASSLLGGRNEQFF. The CDR3 DNA sequence: TGTGCCAGCAGCTTATTAGGGGGTAGAAATGAGCAGTTCTTC. The full variable domain, rest sourced from reference TRBV7-2 and TRBJ2-1, is GAGVSQSPSNKVTEKGKDVELRCDPISGHTALYWYRQSLGQGLEFLIYFQGNSAPDKSGLPSDRFSAERTGGSVSTLTIQRTQQEDSAVYLCASSLLGGRNEQFFGPGTRLTVL.

This clonotype was found many times. Within a library made for alpha chains, this beta chain is off target, and its count is uninformative. The rearrangement links TRBV28 to TRBJ1-2; TRBD1 matches 7 bases. Trimming removed 5 bases from V and 8 bases from J; junction bases left unmatched: 14. The CDR3 has 15 residues. CDR1 and CDR2 from the germline V gene are MDHEN and SYDVKM. CDR3 region: CASSPQTGFARGYTF. In nucleotides, the CDR3 is TGTGCCAGCAGTCCCCAGACAGGGTTCGCGAGGGGCTACACCTTC.

The sample holds many counts of this clonotype. A library prepared for alpha chains yielded this beta chain as an off-target read; its size is of little meaning. The chain uses TRBV5-1 and TRBJ2-3; the match to TRBD1 covers 7 bases. V was clipped by 1 base and J by 3 bases; unmatched bases: 8. There are 16 residues in the CDR3. The germline CDR1 and CDR2 sequences are SGHRS and YFSETQ. CDR3 amino acids: CASSLSGRGWTDTQYF. CDR3 sequence (DNA): TGCGCCAGCAGCTTGAGTGGCAGGGGGTGGACAGATACGCAGTATTTT.

This clonotype is medium-sized by share. This beta chain appears as a stray read in a library generated for alpha chains; its size is not informative. The DNA of the CDR3 is TGTGCCAGCACCCGAGGCCAGGCCGGTGGCTACACCTTC. This codes for CASTRGQAGGYTF. The rearrangement links TRBV7-9 to TRBJ1-2, with D unclear. Germline lookup yields CDR1 SEHNR and CDR2 FQNEAQ (reference sequence). V lost 7 bases and J lost 7, with 16 bases in between. This CDR3 comprises 13 residues.

This clonotype was recorded many times. Being off target in a library aimed at alpha chains, this beta chain has a size of little meaning. This rearrangement joins TRBV7-6 to TRBJ1-3, with 8 bases aligning to TRBD1. The germline V gene has CDR1 SGHVS and CDR2 FNYEAQ. The CDR3 runs to 16 residues. Trimming took 3 bases from V and 7 from J; bases not matched to a gene: 11. CDR3 amino acids: CASSLTRQGLLNTIYF. CDR3 coding DNA: TGTGCCAGCAGCTTGACCCGACAGGGGTTATTGAACACCATATATTTT.